The clone carrying this TCR beta chain turned up a few times. No antigen is known for it. A junction boundary mismatches the germline segment, possibly from a read error. These data are taken from a study of Graves' ophthalmopathy and Graves' hyperthyroidism. Germline values: CDR1 MNHNS, CDR2 SASEGT. The CDR3 has 14 residues. Cases classed as stable hyperthyroidism had no ophthalmopathy within 18 months of follow-up. Fresh peripheral blood, roughly 9.4 ml, was the PBMC source. Regarding the study as a whole: Most expanded clonotypes from thyroid (those above 0.001 frequency) were also found in blood. Stable hyperthyroidism and ophthalmopathy were told apart by a 13-signature model, which achieved about 90% sensitivity and roughly 80% specificity.

For repertoire sequencing, the TCR beta CDR3 regions were amplified from RNA transcripts. Following a first-round RT-PCR that used HTBI primers, a second-round multiplex PCR was carried out. TCRdb re-derived calls from the multiplex PCR reads in MiXCR, one entry per CDR3 protein. The repertoire holds 400,000 or so distinct CDR3 sequences, with about 17% as singletons. The clonotype comes from an adult woman with stable Graves' hyperthyroidism. This rearrangement joins TRBV6-1 to TRBJ2-4, with unresolved D. The sequenced sample consisted of peripheral blood. This CDR3 reads CASSEPFAKNIKYF. In DNA form, the CDR3 reads TGTGCCAGCAGTGAACCCTTTGCCAAAAACATTAAGTACTTC.